In its sample, the clone carrying this T cell receptor beta chain was seen a few times. The target antigen is unknown. The ends lost 4 bases at V and 2 bases at J; junction bases unmatched: 7. Germline V gene lookup returns CDR1 GTSNPN and CDR2 SVGIG (reference sequence). This CDR3 region has 15 residues. The data originate from a study of cytomegalovirus exposure and HLA in healthy donors. Study-level findings and limits: Clusters of TCRs from the first cohort tended to co-occur in the approximately 120 validation repertoires (as a later analysis found). Most TCR sequences proved rare, with some public TCRs found in many donors. Listed as cytomegalovirus-associated were 170 or so TCR beta chains.

Using immunoSEQ multiplex PCR, the repertoire was profiled, and TCRdb retains in-frame clones only, with some absent. The sample has under 150,000 clones; roughly 86% are singletons. The TCR originated in a man younger than 35 in good health and CMV-seropositive. Sequenced input: PBMCs. The V and J genes are TRBV30 and TRBJ2-3, with 9 bases fitting TRBD2. CDR3 bases: TGTGCCTGGAACACCGGACTAGCGTCCACAGATACGCAGTATTTT. It translates to CAWNTGLASTDTQYF.